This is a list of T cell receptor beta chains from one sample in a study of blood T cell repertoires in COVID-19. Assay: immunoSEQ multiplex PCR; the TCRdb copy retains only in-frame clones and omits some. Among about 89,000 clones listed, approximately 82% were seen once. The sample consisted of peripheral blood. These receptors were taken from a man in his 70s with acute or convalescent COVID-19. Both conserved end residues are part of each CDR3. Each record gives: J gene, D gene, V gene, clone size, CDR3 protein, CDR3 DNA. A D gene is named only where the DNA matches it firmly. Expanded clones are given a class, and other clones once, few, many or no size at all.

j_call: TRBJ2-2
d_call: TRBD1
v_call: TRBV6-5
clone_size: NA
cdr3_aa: CASSYGDRAPGELFF
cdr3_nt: TGTGCCAGCAGTTACGGTGACAGGGCCCCCGGGGAGCTGTTTTTT

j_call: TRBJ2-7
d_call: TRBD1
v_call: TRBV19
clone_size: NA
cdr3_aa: CASSIPGDRGPEQYF
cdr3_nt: TGTGCCAGTAGTATACCGGGGGACAGGGGCCCCGAGCAGTACTTC

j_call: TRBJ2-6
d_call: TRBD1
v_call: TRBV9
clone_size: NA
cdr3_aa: CASSARDRAISGANVLTF
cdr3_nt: TGTGCCAGCAGCGCCCGGGACAGGGCCATATCTGGGGCCAACGTCCTGACTTTC

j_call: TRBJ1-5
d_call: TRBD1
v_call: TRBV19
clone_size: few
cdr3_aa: CATDRGGQPQHF
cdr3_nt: TGTGCCACAGACAGGGGCGGGCAGCCCCAGCATTTT

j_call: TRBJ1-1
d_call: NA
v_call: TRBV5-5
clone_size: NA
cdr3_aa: CASVWSPGDTEAFF
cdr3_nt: TGTGCCAGCGTCTGGAGCCCAGGGGACACTGAAGCTTTCTTT

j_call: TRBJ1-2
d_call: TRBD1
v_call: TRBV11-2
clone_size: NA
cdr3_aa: CASSTTNRGDGYTF
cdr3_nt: TGTGCCAGCAGCACAACGAACAGGGGAGATGGCTACACCTTC

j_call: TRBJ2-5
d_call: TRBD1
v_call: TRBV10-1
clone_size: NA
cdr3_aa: CASSRDRGETQYF
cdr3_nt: TGCGCCAGCAGTCGGGACAGGGGGGAGACCCAGTACTTC

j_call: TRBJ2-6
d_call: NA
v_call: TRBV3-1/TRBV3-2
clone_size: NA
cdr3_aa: CASSQDPGPGANVLTF
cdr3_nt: TGTGCCAGCAGCCAGGATCCAGGGCCTGGGGCCAACGTCCTGACTTTC

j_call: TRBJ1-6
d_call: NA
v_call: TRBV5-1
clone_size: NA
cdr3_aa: CASRKAPGSNSPLHF
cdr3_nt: TGCGCCAGCAGGAAGGCACCGGGAAGTAATTCACCCCTCCACTTT

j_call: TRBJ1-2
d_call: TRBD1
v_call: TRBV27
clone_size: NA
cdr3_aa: CASGQGAGYTF
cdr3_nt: TGTGCCAGTGGACAGGGTGCTGGCTACACCTTC

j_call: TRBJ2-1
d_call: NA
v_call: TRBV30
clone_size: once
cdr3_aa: CAWSVGPGLHNEQFF
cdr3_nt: TGTGCCTGGAGTGTAGGCCCCGGACTCCACAATGAGCAGTTCTTC

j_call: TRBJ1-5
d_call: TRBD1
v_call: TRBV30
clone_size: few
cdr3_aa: CAWGQGHLNQPQHF
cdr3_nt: TGTGCCTGGGGACAGGGCCATCTTAATCAGCCCCAGCATTTT

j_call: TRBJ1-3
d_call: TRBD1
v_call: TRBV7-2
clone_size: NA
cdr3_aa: CASSQGSAGGAGNTIYF
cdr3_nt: TGTGCCAGCAGCCAGGGGTCCGCAGGGGGCGCTGGAAACACCATATATTTT

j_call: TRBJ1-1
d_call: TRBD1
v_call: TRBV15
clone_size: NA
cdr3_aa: CATSREDRRNTEAFF
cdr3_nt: TGTGCCACCAGCAGGGAGGACAGGAGGAACACTGAAGCTTTCTTT

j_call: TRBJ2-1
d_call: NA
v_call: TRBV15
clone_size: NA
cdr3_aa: CATSRGRARRYNEQFF
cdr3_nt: TGTGCCACCAGCAGAGGCCGAGCGAGAAGATACAATGAGCAGTTCTTC

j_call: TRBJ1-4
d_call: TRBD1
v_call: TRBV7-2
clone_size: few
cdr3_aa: CASSSRTGLNEKLFF
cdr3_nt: TGTGCCAGCAGCTCCCGGACAGGGCTTAATGAAAAACTGTTTTTT

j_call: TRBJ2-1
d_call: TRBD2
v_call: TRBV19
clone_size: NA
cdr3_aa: CASSIVLAGYNEQFF
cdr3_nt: TGTGCCAGTAGTATAGTACTAGCGGGCTACAATGAGCAGTTCTTC

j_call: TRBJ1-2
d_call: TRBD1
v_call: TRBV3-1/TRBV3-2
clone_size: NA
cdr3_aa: CASSGQGRNYGYTF
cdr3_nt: TGTGCCAGCAGTGGACAGGGCAGGAACTATGGCTACACCTTC